Following are 9 T cell receptor beta chains from one sample sequenced in a study of blood T cell repertoires in COVID-19. TCRdb's copy holds only in-frame clones and misses some; the assay was immunoSEQ multiplex PCR. The data contain around 41,000 clones, roughly 90% of them singletons. What was sequenced was peripheral blood. These receptors came from a human donor in a cohort sampled during active COVID-19.

The V and J genes are TRBV29-1 and TRBJ2-5; no definite D call. The CDR3 length is 12 residues. From germline, CDR1 is SQVTM and CDR2 ANQGSEA. Trimming pared 6 bases from V and 9 bases from J, leaving 17 bases between. The CDR3 DNA is TGCAGCGTCCGCGACCCCGGCGAGGCCCAGTACTTC. Amino acids: CSVRDPGEAQYF.

V usage is TRBV3-1 (or the pseudogene TRBV3-2) and J usage is TRBJ1-5, with TRBD1 matching over 8 bases. Looked up from germline, CDR1 is LGHDT and CDR2 is YNNKEL (reference sequence). V gave up 1 base and J gave up 6 bases; unmatched junction bases: 5. The CDR3 totals 15 residues. The CDR3 loop reads CASSQVSGGGQPQHF. CDR3 DNA: TGTGCCAGCAGCCAAGTCTCAGGGGGCGGTCAGCCCCAGCATTTT.

The rearrangement joins TRBV19 to TRBJ2-1; 10 nucleotides align to TRBD1. CDR1 is LNHDA and CDR2 is SQIVND in the germline V gene (reference sequence). With 3 bases clipped from V and 3 bases from J, the junction kept 2 bases outside the gene matches. The CDR3 totals 15 residues. The CDR3 reads CASSIWDRGYNEQFF. CDR3 DNA: TGTGCCAGTAGTATTTGGGACAGGGGCTACAATGAGCAGTTCTTC.

J is TRBJ1-4 and V is TRBV6-1, with a possible D match to TRBD1 (6 bases). Trimming left V 1 base short and J 7 bases short, with 10 bases between. Per germline, CDR1 MNHNS and CDR2 SASEGT. The CDR3 totals 14 residues. The CDR3 here is CASSEGRGSEKLFF. Here the CDR3 DNA reads TGTGCCAGCAGTGAAGGCAGGGGTAGTGAAAAACTGTTTTTT.

The genes are TRBV12-3 or TRBV12-4 and TRBJ2-7, with 7 bases identical to TRBD1. V trimming: 5 bases; J trimming: 4 bases; junction bases outside the gene matches: 5. This CDR3 contains 13 residues. CDR3 sequence reads: CASSLIQGYEQYF. The DNA of the CDR3 is TGTGCCAGCAGTCTTATACAGGGGTACGAGCAGTACTTC.

The chain employs TRBV29-1 and TRBJ2-3; D may be TRBD2 (6 bases). From germline, CDR1 is SQVTM and CDR2 ANQGSEA. Trimming stripped 7 bases from V and 3 bases from J, with 20 bases between. The CDR3 runs to 15 residues. The CDR3: CSALLGGSMTDTQYF. The CDR3 DNA reads as TGCAGCGCACTTTTGGGGGGTAGTATGACAGATACGCAGTATTTT.

The CDR3 DNA follows: TGTGCCAGCAGTGAGGTGCGGGAGACCCAGTACTTC. As protein: CASSEVRETQYF. The V gene is TRBV2, the J gene TRBJ2-5, with D unresolved. Trimming cost V 3 bases and J 5 bases, with 7 bases left between them. The CDR3 contains 12 residues. The germline CDR1 and CDR2 sequences are SNHLY and FYNNEI.

This clone has a single count. The chain couples TRBV5-6 to TRBJ2-7, with 8 bases fitting TRBD2. The germline V gene has CDR1 SGHDT and CDR2 YYEEEE. The CDR3 length is 12 residues. V trimming: 7 bases; J trimming: 2 bases; junction bases outside the gene matches: 2. CDR3 coding DNA: TGTGCCAGCGGAGCGGGGGCCTACGAGCAGTACTTC. Protein: CASGAGAYEQYF. Using reference TRBV5-6 and TRBJ2-7 for the parts outside the CDR3, the full variable domain is DAGVTQSPTHLIKTRGQQVTLRCSPKSGHDTVSWYQQALGQGPQFIFQYYEEEERQRGNFPDRFSGHQFPNYSSELNVNALLLGDSALYLCASGAGAYEQYFGPGTRLTVT.

The CDR3 region has the DNA TGTGCCAGCAGTTTACAGGGCAGGAACACTGAAGCTTTCTTT. Its translation: CASSLQGRNTEAFF. This chain connects TRBV7-9 to TRBJ1-1, with D possibly TRBD1 on 6 matching bases. The CDR3 covers 14 residues. V lost 6 bases, J lost 1 base, and 12 bases lay in between. Germline loops: CDR1 SEHNR, CDR2 FQNEAQ (reference sequence).